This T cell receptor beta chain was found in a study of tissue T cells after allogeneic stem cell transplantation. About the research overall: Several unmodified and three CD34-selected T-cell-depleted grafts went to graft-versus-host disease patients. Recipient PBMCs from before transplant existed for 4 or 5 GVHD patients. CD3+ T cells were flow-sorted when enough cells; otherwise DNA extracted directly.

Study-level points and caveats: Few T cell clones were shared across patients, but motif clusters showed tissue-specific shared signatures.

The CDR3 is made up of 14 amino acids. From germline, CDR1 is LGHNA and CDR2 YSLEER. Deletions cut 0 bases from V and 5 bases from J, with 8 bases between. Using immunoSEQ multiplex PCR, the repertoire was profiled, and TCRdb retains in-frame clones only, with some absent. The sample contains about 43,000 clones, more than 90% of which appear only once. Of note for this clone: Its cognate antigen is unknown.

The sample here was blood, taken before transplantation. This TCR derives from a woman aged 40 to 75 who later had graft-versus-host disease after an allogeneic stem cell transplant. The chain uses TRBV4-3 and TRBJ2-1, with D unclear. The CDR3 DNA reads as TGCGCCAGCAGCCAAGAGAATAGCCACAATGAGCAGTTCTTC. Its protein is CASSQENSHNEQFF.